This is a list of T cell receptor beta chains from one sample in a study of cytomegalovirus exposure and HLA in healthy donors. The method was immunoSEQ multiplex PCR; TCRdb's version includes in-frame clones alone and lacks a portion of them. The sample carries 150,000 or so clones, about 82% recorded once. Sequences were obtained from PBMCs. These receptors were collected from a woman aged 18-30 years in good health and CMV-seronegative. Both conserved end residues are part of each CDR3. Each record gives: J gene, D gene, V gene, clone size, CDR3 protein, CDR3 DNA. A D gene is named only where the DNA matches it firmly. For some rows the clone size is stated as once, few or many, or as a class when expanded; others skip it.

j_gene: TRBJ1-4; d_gene: -; v_gene: TRBV28; abundance: -; CDR3aa: CASRPGAEKLFF; CDR3nt: TGTGCCAGCAGGCCAGGGGCTGAAAAACTGTTTTTT
j_gene: TRBJ2-6; d_gene: -; v_gene: TRBV2; abundance: -; CDR3aa: CASKGWGRGANVLTF; CDR3nt: TGTGCCAGCAAGGGCTGGGGGCGTGGGGCCAACGTCCTGACTTTC
j_gene: TRBJ2-3; d_gene: -; v_gene: TRBV7-2; abundance: -; CDR3aa: CASSWELADTQYF; CDR3nt: TGTGCCAGCAGCTGGGAACTAGCAGATACGCAGTATTTT
j_gene: TRBJ2-7; d_gene: TRBD2; v_gene: TRBV28; abundance: -; CDR3aa: CASRMGLAGTYEQYF; CDR3nt: TGTGCCAGCAGGATGGGACTAGCGGGAACTTACGAGCAGTACTTC
j_gene: TRBJ2-5; d_gene: TRBD1; v_gene: TRBV6-1; abundance: few; CDR3aa: CASNTGQDRETQYF; CDR3nt: TGTGCCAGCAATACGGGACAGGATCGAGAGACCCAGTACTTC
j_gene: TRBJ2-2; d_gene: TRBD1; v_gene: TRBV6-5; abundance: -; CDR3aa: CASTLEGQGVGELFF; CDR3nt: TGTGCCAGCACACTTGAGGGACAGGGGGTCGGGGAGCTGTTTTTT
j_gene: TRBJ1-2; d_gene: -; v_gene: TRBV25-1; abundance: -; CDR3aa: CASSEFYQVSRVGYTF; CDR3nt: TGTGCCAGCAGTGAATTTTACCAAGTAAGCAGGGTCGGCTACACCTTC
j_gene: TRBJ2-3; d_gene: TRBD2; v_gene: TRBV10-3; abundance: -; CDR3aa: CAISEAGGSVTQYF; CDR3nt: TGTGCCATCAGTGAGGCGGGAGGGTCCGTAACGCAGTATTTT
j_gene: TRBJ2-7; d_gene: -; v_gene: TRBV7-9; abundance: -; CDR3aa: CASSLLGGDRKGPSYEQYF; CDR3nt: TGTGCCAGCAGCTTGCTAGGTGGAGACCGAAAGGGGCCCTCCTACGAGCAGTACTTC
j_gene: TRBJ2-4; d_gene: TRBD2; v_gene: TRBV5-4; abundance: -; CDR3aa: CASSQRESKNIQYF; CDR3nt: TGTGCCAGCAGCCAGCGGGAGTCCAAAAACATTCAGTACTTC
j_gene: TRBJ1-1; d_gene: TRBD1; v_gene: TRBV28; abundance: -; CDR3aa: CASRPNRQGVTEAFF; CDR3nt: TGTGCCAGCAGGCCTAACCGACAGGGGGTGACTGAAGCTTTCTTT
j_gene: TRBJ2-3; d_gene: -; v_gene: TRBV19; abundance: -; CDR3aa: CASSNGGNTDTQYF; CDR3nt: TGTGCCAGTAGTAACGGCGGGAACACAGATACGCAGTATTTT
j_gene: TRBJ2-7; d_gene: -; v_gene: TRBV7-9; abundance: once; CDR3aa: CASKAGKDYEQYF; CDR3nt: TGTGCCAGCAAGGCAGGGAAGGATTACGAGCAGTACTTC
j_gene: TRBJ2-1; d_gene: -; v_gene: TRBV18; abundance: -; CDR3aa: CASSLAPGGFSGYNEQFF; CDR3nt: TGTGCCAGCTCACTCGCTCCCGGTGGGTTTAGCGGTTACAATGAGCAGTTCTTC
j_gene: TRBJ1-1; d_gene: -; v_gene: TRBV5-4; abundance: -; CDR3aa: CASSLEPSTAIEAFF; CDR3nt: TGTGCCAGCAGCTTGGAACCTTCGACAGCAATTGAAGCTTTCTTT
j_gene: TRBJ1-1; d_gene: -; v_gene: TRBV28; abundance: few; CDR3aa: CASRILKNTEAFF; CDR3nt: TGTGCCAGCAGGATACTGAAGAACACTGAAGCTTTCTTT
j_gene: TRBJ2-3; d_gene: -; v_gene: TRBV5-6; abundance: -; CDR3aa: CASSLVSFSDTQYF; CDR3nt: TGTGCCAGCAGCTTGGTTAGCTTCTCGGATACGCAGTATTTT
j_gene: TRBJ1-2; d_gene: -; v_gene: TRBV19; abundance: -; CDR3aa: CASSIDLREGAAYTF; CDR3nt: TGTGCCAGTAGTATAGATCTGAGGGAGGGAGCGGCCTACACCTTC
j_gene: TRBJ1-2; d_gene: -; v_gene: TRBV5-6; abundance: -; CDR3aa: CASSSVRRNYGYTF; CDR3nt: TGTGCCAGCAGCTCGGTACGGAGGAACTATGGCTACACCTTC
j_gene: TRBJ1-2; d_gene: TRBD1; v_gene: TRBV7-9; abundance: -; CDR3aa: CASSLGQGGYGYTF; CDR3nt: TGTGCCAGCAGCTTGGGACAGGGGGGCTATGGCTACACCTTC
j_gene: TRBJ1-1; d_gene: TRBD1; v_gene: TRBV5-1; abundance: -; CDR3aa: CASSTGQGPGTEAFF; CDR3nt: TGCGCCAGCAGCACCGGACAGGGACCGGGCACTGAAGCTTTCTTT
j_gene: TRBJ1-2; d_gene: TRBD1; v_gene: TRBV18; abundance: -; CDR3aa: CASSPPLTGAYGYTF; CDR3nt: TGTGCCAGCTCACCCCCTCTGACAGGGGCTTATGGCTACACCTTC
j_gene: TRBJ2-3; d_gene: TRBD2; v_gene: TRBV19; abundance: -; CDR3aa: CASSTHTRGTRGADTQYF; CDR3nt: TGTGCCAGTAGTACCCATACAAGGGGGACTAGGGGAGCAGATACGCAGTATTTT
j_gene: TRBJ2-3; d_gene: TRBD2; v_gene: TRBV28; abundance: once; CDR3aa: CASRLAGSTDTQYF; CDR3nt: TGTGCCAGCAGACTAGCGGGAAGCACAGATACGCAGTATTTT
j_gene: TRBJ2-5; d_gene: TRBD1; v_gene: TRBV28; abundance: -; CDR3aa: CASSFDRGSGETQYF; CDR3nt: TGTGCCAGCAGTTTTGACAGGGGGTCTGGGGAGACCCAGTACTTC
j_gene: TRBJ2-3; d_gene: TRBD2; v_gene: TRBV7-2; abundance: -; CDR3aa: CASRLAGYSTDTQYF; CDR3nt: TGTGCCAGCAGGCTAGCGGGGTATAGCACAGATACGCAGTATTTT
j_gene: TRBJ2-2; d_gene: -; v_gene: TRBV21-1; abundance: -; CDR3aa: CASSRLAGETRDTGELFF; CDR3nt: TGTGCCAGCAGCAGGCTAGCGGGAGAGACCCGGGACACCGGGGAGCTGTTTTTT
j_gene: TRBJ1-4; d_gene: -; v_gene: TRBV5-3; abundance: -; CDR3aa: CARSSLPSDSGEKLFF; CDR3nt: TGTGCCAGAAGTTCCCTCCCGTCCGACAGTGGTGAAAAACTGTTTTTT
j_gene: TRBJ2-7; d_gene: -; v_gene: TRBV28; abundance: -; CDR3aa: CASSRTGSSYEQYF; CDR3nt: TGTGCCAGCAGTAGAACAGGGAGCTCCTACGAGCAGTACTTC
j_gene: TRBJ1-5; d_gene: TRBD1; v_gene: TRBV6-1; abundance: -; CDR3aa: CASSDAGTGFSNQPQHF; CDR3nt: TGTGCCAGCAGTGATGCCGGGACAGGGTTTAGCAATCAGCCCCAGCATTTT
j_gene: TRBJ2-4; d_gene: TRBD1; v_gene: TRBV19; abundance: -; CDR3aa: CASSIAIWTGLKNIQYF; CDR3nt: TGTGCCAGTAGTATAGCTATTTGGACAGGCCTCAAAAACATTCAGTACTTC
j_gene: TRBJ2-7; d_gene: -; v_gene: TRBV28; abundance: -; CDR3aa: CASSETGYEQYF; CDR3nt: TGTGCCAGCAGCGAAACAGGTTACGAGCAGTACTTC
j_gene: TRBJ1-5; d_gene: -; v_gene: TRBV27; abundance: -; CDR3aa: CASSAQGPNQPQHF; CDR3nt: TGTGCCAGCAGTGCACAGGGACCCAATCAGCCCCAGCATTTT
j_gene: TRBJ2-4; d_gene: -; v_gene: TRBV5-1; abundance: -; CDR3aa: CASSFPGTNIQYF; CDR3nt: TGCGCCAGCAGCTTTCCCGGGACTAACATTCAGTACTTC
j_gene: TRBJ1-2; d_gene: -; v_gene: TRBV5-4; abundance: -; CDR3aa: CASSSNSGVHVYGYTF; CDR3nt: TGTGCCAGCAGCTCTAATTCAGGCGTTCATGTCTATGGCTACACCTTC
j_gene: TRBJ2-4; d_gene: -; v_gene: TRBV20-1; abundance: -; CDR3aa: CSAGSSGIQYF; CDR3nt: TGCAGTGCCGGGAGTTCAGGCATTCAGTACTTC
j_gene: TRBJ1-4; d_gene: -; v_gene: TRBV29-1; abundance: -; CDR3aa: CSVVGIDSTNEKLFF; CDR3nt: TGCAGCGTTGTGGGGATTGACAGCACTAATGAAAAACTGTTTTTT
j_gene: TRBJ1-1; d_gene: -; v_gene: TRBV29-1; abundance: -; CDR3aa: CSVVGGQLAEAFF; CDR3nt: TGCAGCGTTGTTGGAGGGCAGTTAGCTGAAGCTTTCTTT
j_gene: TRBJ2-4; d_gene: TRBD1; v_gene: TRBV6-1; abundance: -; CDR3aa: CASKDRGRGNIQYF; CDR3nt: TGTGCCAGCAAAGACAGGGGGCGAGGGAACATTCAGTACTTC
j_gene: TRBJ2-3; d_gene: -; v_gene: TRBV28; abundance: -; CDR3aa: CASSSPSTDTQYF; CDR3nt: TGTGCCAGCAGTTCCCCAAGCACAGATACGCAGTATTTT
j_gene: TRBJ2-1; d_gene: -; v_gene: TRBV28; abundance: few; CDR3aa: CASSFQGSYNEQFF; CDR3nt: TGTGCCAGCAGTTTCCAGGGGAGCTACAATGAGCAGTTCTTC
j_gene: TRBJ2-7; d_gene: -; v_gene: TRBV30; abundance: -; CDR3aa: CAWTRLAGEAYEQYF; CDR3nt: TGTGCCTGGACTCGTTTGGCTGGAGAAGCCTACGAGCAGTACTTC
j_gene: TRBJ2-7; d_gene: -; v_gene: TRBV6-5; abundance: few; CDR3aa: CASFNGAYEQYF; CDR3nt: TGTGCCAGCTTCAACGGGGCCTACGAGCAGTACTTC
j_gene: TRBJ1-5; d_gene: -; v_gene: TRBV15; abundance: -; CDR3aa: CATSSQSVDRPQHF; CDR3nt: TGTGCCACCAGCAGTCAATCTGTAGATCGGCCCCAGCATTTT
j_gene: TRBJ1-3; d_gene: TRBD1; v_gene: TRBV25-1; abundance: few; CDR3aa: CASSVQGAAGNTIYF; CDR3nt: TGTGCCAGCAGTGTACAGGGGGCGGCTGGAAACACCATATATTTT
j_gene: TRBJ2-7; d_gene: -; v_gene: TRBV5-4; abundance: -; CDR3aa: CASSFTGTSPEKQYF; CDR3nt: TGTGCCAGCAGCTTCACTGGAACCTCCCCGGAGAAACAGTACTTC
j_gene: TRBJ2-7; d_gene: TRBD1; v_gene: TRBV16; abundance: -; CDR3aa: CASSQSGQSPYEQYF; CDR3nt: TGTGCCAGCAGCCAATCGGGACAGTCCCCATACGAGCAGTACTTC
j_gene: TRBJ1-2; d_gene: -; v_gene: TRBV25-1; abundance: -; CDR3aa: CASSEGGWGQGYGYTF; CDR3nt: TGTGCCAGCAGTGAAGGCGGTTGGGGGCAGGGCTATGGCTACACCTTC
j_gene: TRBJ2-5; d_gene: TRBD2; v_gene: TRBV5-8; abundance: -; CDR3aa: CASSLGLAGRETQYF; CDR3nt: TGTGCCAGCAGCTTGGGTCTAGCGGGAAGAGAGACCCAGTACTTC
j_gene: TRBJ2-7; d_gene: -; v_gene: TRBV25-1; abundance: -; CDR3aa: CASTPRAGYEQYF; CDR3nt: TGTGCCAGCACCCCCCGGGCAGGGTACGAGCAGTACTTC
j_gene: TRBJ2-7; d_gene: -; v_gene: TRBV5-6; abundance: few; CDR3aa: CASSLSISYEQYF; CDR3nt: TGTGCCAGCAGCTTGAGTATCAGTTACGAGCAGTACTTC
j_gene: TRBJ2-4; d_gene: -; v_gene: TRBV19; abundance: -; CDR3aa: CASSIGGRAKNIQYF; CDR3nt: TGTGCCAGTAGTATTGGAGGGCGAGCCAAAAACATTCAGTACTTC
j_gene: TRBJ2-5; d_gene: -; v_gene: TRBV5-4; abundance: -; CDR3aa: CASSLYLETQYF; CDR3nt: TGTGCCAGCAGCTTGTATCTAGAGACCCAGTACTTC